Each of the 12 T cell receptor beta chains below was sequenced from the same sample in a study of control samples from healthy donors and cancer patients. Assay used: immunoSEQ multiplex PCR; TCRdb lists only in-frame clones, some missing. This sample yields 84,000 or so clones, of which roughly 89% are seen a single time; around 16% belongs to the top ten. Sequenced sample: blood. These TCRs come from a man younger than 45 in good health.

V usage is TRBV24-1 and J usage is TRBJ2-3; either TRBD1 or TRBD2 may fit D (5 bases each). The CDR3 is 15 residues long. The germline gives CDR1 KGHDR, CDR2 SFDVKD. Trimming removed 4 bases at V and 1 base at J, with 11 bases between. The CDR3 coding sequence is TGTGCCACCAGTGAGGGACCCGGGGGCACAGATACGCAGTATTTT. Translating it yields CATSEGPGGTDTQYF.

The genes are TRBV28 and TRBJ1-3; tentatively, D is TRBD1 (6 bases). The CDR3 consists of 16 residues. CDR1 and CDR2 (germline): MDHEN, SYDVKM. The germline V and J ends were trimmed by 5 bases and 0 bases, with 14 bases remaining between them. The DNA for the CDR3 is TGTGCCAGCAGTACCCCGGACAGAAACTCTGGAAACACCATATATTTT. Its translation: CASSTPDRNSGNTIYF.

This chain connects TRBV30 to TRBJ1-1; D gene unclear. V lost 3 bases, J lost 4 bases, and 12 bases lay in between. Germline V CDR1 and CDR2: GTSNPN, SVGIG (reference sequence). The CDR3 covers 13 residues. Written as DNA, the CDR3 is TGTGCCTGGAGAAAACAAGGAGGCACTGAAGCTTTCTTT. Protein sequence: CAWRKQGGTEAFF.

The CDR3 DNA is TGTGCCAGCAGCTTACAAGGGTTCGGAAACACCATATATTTT. Translation gives CASSLQGFGNTIYF. The genes are TRBV11-2 and TRBJ1-3; D unclear. The V and J ends lost 2 bases and 4 bases respectively, with 9 bases between them. The germline V gene encodes CDR1 SGHAT and CDR2 FQNNGV. The CDR3 spans 14 residues.

This chain connects TRBV7-6 to TRBJ2-5; the D is unclear. V dropped 1 base and J dropped 1 base, with 22 bases sitting between them. This CDR3 comprises 19 residues. Germline V gene data show CDR1 as SGHVS and CDR2 as FNYEAQ. The CDR3 loop is CASSLGVQLGPASQETQYF. Here the CDR3 DNA reads TGTGCCAGCAGCTTAGGAGTCCAGCTTGGGCCCGCCTCCCAAGAGACCCAGTACTTC.

The chain recombines TRBV7-2 with TRBJ2-7, with TRBD2 identical over 13 bases. CDR3 length equals 16 residues. Germline V CDR1 and CDR2: SGHTA, FQGNSA. Germline trimming cut 5 bases from V and 2 bases from J; bases unmatched to any gene: 6. The DNA for the CDR3 is TGTGCCAGCAGCGCGACTAGCGGGGGGCCCACCTACGAGCAGTACTTC. This encodes CASSATSGGPTYEQYF.

The J gene is TRBJ2-7, the V gene TRBV27; D gene ambiguous. Germline CDR1 MNHEY, CDR2 SMNVEV (reference sequence). The length of the CDR3 is 13 residues. Between the trimmed V and J ends, which lost 3 bases and 3 bases, there was a span of 9 bases. CDR3 sequence reads: CASSLRGVYEQYF. Here the CDR3 DNA reads TGTGCCAGCAGTTTGCGAGGCGTCTACGAGCAGTACTTC.

The chain has TRBV4-1 and TRBJ2-7; no clear D. Trimming took 1 base from V and 3 from J, leaving 7 bases between them. CDR3 length: 13 residues. Per the germline V gene, CDR1 is MGHRA and CDR2 is YSYEKL. The chain's CDR3 is CASSQAESYEQYF. The CDR3 DNA reads TGCGCCAGCAGCCAAGCCGAGAGCTACGAGCAGTACTTC.

This clone was counted once. This rearrangement joins TRBV28 to TRBJ1-4; 7 bases are a match to TRBD1. The CDR3 sequence is 16 residues long. Germline loops: CDR1 MDHEN, CDR2 SYDVKM. Losses at the gene ends were 8 bases for V and 4 bases for J; bases not matched to a gene: 13. The CDR3 DNA reads TGTGCCAGCTTACCTCCTATGACAGGGTTTAATGAAAAACTGTTTTTT. Translating gives CASLPPMTGFNEKLFF.

CDR3 residues: CASSFGGATEKLFF. The CDR3 DNA follows: TGTGCCAGCAGCTTTGGGGGAGCTACCGAAAAACTGTTTTTT. This chain uses TRBV7-9 with TRBJ1-4, with a weak D call TRBD1 (5 bases). From germline, CDR1 is SEHNR and CDR2 FQNEAQ (reference sequence). Trimming pared 3 bases from V and 8 bases from J, leaving 13 bases between. CDR3 length equals 14 residues.

The chain is built from TRBV27 and TRBJ1-5; D might be TRBD1 (5 bases). This CDR3 contains 15 residues. Germline CDR1 MNHEY, CDR2 SMNVEV (reference sequence). Trimming cost V 3 bases and J 4 bases, with 13 bases left between them. Written as DNA, the CDR3 is TGTGCCAGCAGTTTTGGGGGATGGGGGAATCAGCCCCAGCATTTT. It encodes CASSFGGWGNQPQHF.

This clone was seen a single time. V usage is TRBV5-1 and J usage is TRBJ1-2; 9 nucleotides line up with TRBD1. This CDR3 is 15 amino acids long. From germline, CDR1 is SGHRS and CDR2 YFSETQ. Trimming took 3 bases from V and 3 from J; bases not matched to a gene: 6. The DNA of the CDR3 is TGCGCCAGCAGCTCCGGGACAGGGACTTACTATGGCTACACCTTC. It yields the protein CASSSGTGTYYGYTF.